Following are 21 T cell receptor beta chains from one sample sequenced in a study of blood T cell repertoires in COVID-19. Only in-frame clones appear in the TCRdb table, and some are missing; sequencing was by immunoSEQ multiplex PCR. The sample has 80,000 or so clones; 65% to 85% are singletons. Sequences were obtained from peripheral blood. These receptor sequences come from a woman over 75 with acute or convalescent COVID-19.

This clone was seen only a few times. The chain recombines TRBV2 with TRBJ1-6; possible D gene TRBD1, 5 bases. Trimming stripped 7 bases from V and 5 bases from J, with 12 bases between. The CDR3 runs to 14 residues. CDR1 is SNHLY and CDR2 is FYNNEI in the germline V gene. CDR3 sequence (DNA): TGTGCCAGCATAGAGACAGAACATAATTCACCCCTCCACTTT. Its translation is CASIETEHNSPLHF.

The rearrangement uses TRBV27 and TRBJ2-3, with D possibly being TRBD2 (6 bases). The CDR3 runs 14 residues. V was clipped by 1 base and J by 6 bases, with 11 bases between them. Germline V gives CDR1 MNHEY, CDR2 SMNVEV (reference sequence). CDR3 loop: CASSLLGDWDTQYF. CDR3 DNA sequence: TGTGCCAGCAGTTTATTGGGGGACTGGGATACGCAGTATTTT.

This chain joins TRBV11-3 and TRBJ1-1; the D gene is possibly TRBD1 (5 bases). CDR1 is SGHNT, CDR2 YENEEA, per germline. The CDR3 consists of 15 residues. V was cut by 3 bases and J by 1 base, with 12 bases left in between. The CDR3 nucleotides are TGTGCCAGCAGCTTGCGGGAGGGGTCGAACACTGAAGCTTTCTTT. Its protein is CASSLREGSNTEAFF.

The chain joins TRBV30 to TRBJ1-5; D ambiguous. This CDR3 contains 16 residues. V was clipped by 4 bases and J by 2 bases, with 18 bases between them. CDR1 and CDR2 from the germline V gene are GTSNPN and SVGIG (reference sequence). The CDR3 spells CAWTPTRFLRNQPQHF. DNA for the CDR3: TGTGCCTGGACCCCAACTCGGTTTCTCCGCAATCAGCCCCAGCATTTT. Full variable domain (outside the CDR3, taken from reference TRBV30 and TRBJ1-5): SQTIHQWPATLVQPVGSPLSLECTVEGTSNPNLYWYRQAAGRGLQLLFYSVGIGQISSEVPQNLSASRPQDRQFILSSKKLLLSDSGFYLCAWTPTRFLRNQPQHFGDGTRLSIL.

The chain links TRBV7-8 to TRBJ1-3, with 11 bases lining up with TRBD1. The V gene's germline CDR1 is SGHVS and CDR2 FQNEAQ. This CDR3 contains 16 residues. V was pared by 4 bases and J by 3 bases, with 5 bases of the junction left unmatched. The CDR3 nucleotides read TGTGCCAGCAGCTCCCGGACAGGGGGCTTTGGAAACACCATATATTTT. This translates into CASSSRTGGFGNTIYF.

The rearrangement uses TRBV6-2 or TRBV6-3 and TRBJ1-4; 7 bases are a match to TRBD1. The ends lost 5 bases at V and 0 bases at J; junction bases unmatched: 6. This CDR3 spans 16 amino acids. From germline, CDR1 is MNHEY and CDR2 SVGEGT. The CDR3 loop reads CASSPDRSATNEKLFF. The CDR3, as DNA: TGTGCCAGCAGTCCGGACAGGAGTGCAACTAATGAAAAACTGTTTTTT.

The chain has TRBV27 and TRBJ2-7; tentative D call: TRBD2 (6 bases). Germline-derived CDR1 and CDR2 are MNHEY and SMNVEV (reference sequence). The CDR3 loop spans 13 amino acids. The ends were cut back, 6 bases at V and 7 bases at J, with 16 bases in the middle. The CDR3 nucleotides are TGTGCCAGCAGCCGGGACTGGCGTGAAGAGCAGTACTTC. Encoded protein: CASSRDWREEQYF.

The chain uses TRBV6-5 and TRBJ2-2; TRBD1 aligns across 8 bases. The CDR3 has 14 residues. J gave up 3 bases and V 7 bases, and 4 bases lay outside the gene matches. The germline V gene encodes CDR1 MNHEY and CDR2 SVGAGI. CDR3 residues: CASTQTGDTGELFF. The CDR3 DNA follows: TGTGCCAGCACCCAGACAGGGGACACCGGGGAGCTGTTTTTT.

This chain joins TRBV7-8 and TRBJ1-1; D not resolved. V lost 5 bases and J 11 bases, leaving 15 bases between the germline ends. Germline values: CDR1 SGHVS, CDR2 FQNEAQ. The CDR3 extends over 12 amino acids. CDR3 sequence: CASSPPDGGAFF. In DNA form, the CDR3 reads TGTGCCAGCAGCCCGCCGGACGGAGGGGCTTTCTTT.

In DNA, the CDR3 is TGTGCCAGCAGTTACAGGGACTACGAGCAGTACTTC. This gives the protein CASSYRDYEQYF. The chain has TRBV28 and TRBJ2-7, with D possibly TRBD1 on 6 matching bases. The V end lost 4 bases, the J end lost 3 bases, and 7 bases lay between the germline ends. The CDR3 contains 12 residues. Germline V gene sequence: CDR1 MDHEN, CDR2 SYDVKM.

This chain connects TRBV3-1 (or the pseudogene TRBV3-2) to TRBJ1-3; maybe TRBD1 (5 bases). Per the germline V gene, CDR1 is LGHDT and CDR2 is YNNKEL (reference sequence). This CDR3 has 17 amino acids. V gave up 4 bases and J gave up 0 bases, with 16 bases separating them. In nucleotides, the CDR3 is TGTGCCAGCAGCCTCACCCGAGGCCAGGGCTCTGGAAACACCATATATTTT. As protein: CASSLTRGQGSGNTIYF.

The chain links TRBV4-1 to TRBJ2-2; TRBD2 matches 10 bases. The germline V gene encodes CDR1 MGHRA and CDR2 YSYEKL. CDR3 length: 17 amino acids. The V and J ends lost 5 bases and 5 bases, in that order; junction bases with no gene match: 11. The CDR3 loop reads CASSKNPLAGATGELFF. CDR3 coding DNA: TGCGCCAGCAGCAAGAACCCCCTAGCGGGAGCAACCGGGGAGCTGTTTTTT.

J is TRBJ1-6 and V is TRBV14, with TRBD1 identical over 9 bases. The CDR3 consists of 17 residues. Germline V gives CDR1 SGHDN, CDR2 FVKESK. Losses at the gene ends were 3 bases for V and 10 bases for J; bases not matched to a gene: 13. CDR3: CASSHLDGQGMRSPLHF. The CDR3 DNA sequence: TGTGCCAGCAGCCATCTGGACGGACAGGGGATGCGATCACCCCTCCACTTT.

The chain joins TRBV6-2 or TRBV6-3 to TRBJ2-3; TRBD2 aligns across 8 bases. J lost 2 bases, V lost 4 bases, and 8 bases had no gene match. The CDR3 runs to 16 residues. Germline CDR1 and CDR2: MNHEY and SVGEGT. The chain's CDR3 is CASSSPGGPATDTQYF. In DNA, the CDR3 is TGTGCCAGCAGTTCTCCGGGGGGGCCCGCCACAGATACGCAGTATTTT.

The chain recombines TRBV20-1 with TRBJ1-2, with D uncertain. There are 11 residues in the CDR3. Trimming stripped 4 bases from V and 7 bases from J, with 10 bases between. Per the germline V gene, CDR1 is DFQATT and CDR2 is SNEGSKA (reference sequence). The CDR3, as DNA: TGCAGTGCTATTAACTCCTTTGGCTACACCTTC. The encoded protein is CSAINSFGYTF.

The chain employs TRBV28 and TRBJ2-3; D tentatively fits TRBD1 or TRBD2 (6 bases each). Germline V gives CDR1 MDHEN, CDR2 SYDVKM. Between the trimmed V and J ends, which lost 6 bases and 0 bases, there was a span of 10 bases. The CDR3 sequence is 14 residues long. The CDR3 loop reads CASSLGGSTDTQYF. In nucleotides, the CDR3 is TGTGCCAGCAGCTTAGGGGGGAGCACAGATACGCAGTATTTT.

The genes are TRBV14 and TRBJ2-3; 7 bases map to TRBD2. J gave up 2 bases and V 5 bases, and 7 bases lay outside the gene matches. The CDR3 contains 15 residues. CDR1 and CDR2 (germline): SGHDN, FVKESK. CDR3 sequence reads: CASSSSGSNTDTQYF. The CDR3 bases are TGTGCCAGCAGCTCTAGCGGATCTAACACAGATACGCAGTATTTT.

This rearrangement joins TRBV3-1 (or the pseudogene TRBV3-2) to TRBJ2-1; 8 nucleotides align to TRBD2. From germline, CDR1 is LGHDT and CDR2 YNNKEL (reference sequence). V lost 4 bases, J lost 4 bases, and 9 bases stayed unmatched. The CDR3 contains 16 residues. The CDR3 sequence: CASSRHAGGLYNEQFF. CDR3 DNA: TGTGCCAGCAGCCGCCATGCGGGGGGCCTATACAATGAGCAGTTCTTC.

The chain combines TRBV30 with TRBJ2-2, with D perhaps matching TRBD1 (6 bases). Trimming stripped 3 bases from V and 5 bases from J, with 13 bases between. The CDR3 consists of 14 residues. CDR1 and CDR2 (germline): GTSNPN, SVGIG (reference sequence). The CDR3 sequence is CAWSPTGRTGELFF. The CDR3 DNA reads as TGTGCCTGGAGCCCAACAGGGCGGACCGGGGAGCTGTTTTTT. The variable domain in full, with the rest retrieved from reference TRBV30 and TRBJ2-2, is SQTIHQWPATLVQPVGSPLSLECTVEGTSNPNLYWYRQAAGRGLQLLFYSVGIGQISSEVPQNLSASRPQDRQFILSSKKLLLSDSGFYLCAWSPTGRTGELFFGEGSRLTVL.

The CDR3 loop reads CASSHGQSNQPQHF. Here the CDR3 DNA reads TGTGCCAGCAGCCATGGACAGAGCAATCAGCCCCAGCATTTT. This chain connects TRBV7-8 to TRBJ1-5; a weak D match, TRBD1 (6 bases). CDR3 size: 14 residues. Germline loops: CDR1 SGHVS, CDR2 FQNEAQ. V was clipped by 5 bases and J by 1 base, with 9 bases between them.

The CDR3 protein is CARQEGLNTEAFF. DNA of the CDR3: TGCGCAAGACAAGAGGGCCTAAACACTGAAGCTTTCTTT. This sequence joins TRBV5-1 and TRBJ1-1; no definite D call. Germline V gene sequence: CDR1 SGHRS, CDR2 YFSETQ. This CDR3 has 13 residues.